The 18 T cell receptor beta chains below come from one sample, sequenced in a study of T cells in Graves' hyperthyroidism and ophthalmopathy. Regions amplified from RNA transcripts were the TCR beta CDR3 regions. Researchers ran a first-round RT-PCR on the TCR CDR3 using the HTBI primer set. TCRdb analysed the multiplex PCR reads with MiXCR anew, one entry per CDR3 protein. The sample records a few hundred thousand distinct CDR3 sequences, under 20% being singletons. The material sequenced was blood. The receptors were sampled from a woman between 18 and 30 years old with Graves' ophthalmopathy.

Only a few counts were recorded for this clonotype. This chain connects TRBV20-1 to TRBJ1-5; the D gene is possibly TRBD1 (5 bases). Trimming stripped 5 bases from V and 3 bases from J, with 17 bases between. The CDR3 is made up of 15 amino acids. The germline V gene encodes CDR1 DFQATT and CDR2 SNEGSKA (reference sequence). As DNA, the CDR3 is TGCAGTGCTCTATTTCCGGGGGGTCCCAATCAGCCCCAGCATTTT. Amino acid sequence: CSALFPGGPNQPQHF.

This clonotype came up many times. This sequence joins TRBV13 and TRBJ1-1; D perhaps matches TRBD1 (5 bases). This CDR3 has 14 amino acids. V was clipped by 4 bases and J by 10 bases, with 19 bases between them. Germline values: CDR1 PRHDT, CDR2 FYEKMQ (reference sequence). CDR3 sequence: CASSSRDAPRGAFF. CDR3 nucleotide sequence: TGTGCCAGCAGCTCAAGGGACGCTCCCCGGGGAGCTTTCTTT. Full variable domain (rest looked up from reference TRBV13 and TRBJ1-1): AAGVIQSPRHLIKEKRETATLKCYPIPRHDTVYWYQQGPGQDPQFLISFYEKMQSDKGSIPDRFSAQQFSDYHSELNMSSLELGDSALYFCASSSRDAPRGAFFGQGTRLTVV.

This clonotype was seen a few times. The chain has TRBV10-3 and TRBJ2-1; the match to TRBD2 covers 10 bases. The CDR3 length is 14 residues. Trimming removed 7 bases from V and 6 bases from J; junction bases left unmatched: 6. Germline CDR1 ENHRY, CDR2 SYGVKD. In DNA form, the CDR3 reads TGTGCCATCATGGGAAGCGGGAGGGCCAATGAGCAGTTCTTC. Its translation: CAIMGSGRANEQFF.

In this sample, this clonotype turned up once. The gene calls are TRBV28 and TRBJ2-5; 15 nucleotides match TRBD2. CDR1 and CDR2 (germline): MDHEN, SYDVKM. There are 19 residues in the CDR3. J gave up 5 bases and V 6 bases, and 16 bases lay outside the gene matches. The chain's CDR3 is CASSSSPGLAGGIMETQYF. The CDR3 DNA reads TGTGCCAGCAGCTCTTCCCCGGGACTAGCGGGAGGCATCATGGAGACCCAGTACTTC.

A few counts support this clonotype. The rearrangement joins TRBV15 to TRBJ2-3; 12 nucleotides line up with TRBD2. With 4 bases clipped from V and 5 bases from J, the junction kept 4 bases outside the gene matches. The CDR3 extends over 15 amino acids. Germline CDR1 reads LNHNV; CDR2 reads YYDKDF (reference sequence). CDR3: CATSTPGLAGDTQYF. DNA for the CDR3: TGTGCCACCAGCACCCCGGGACTAGCGGGAGATACGCAGTATTTT.

This clonotype was seen ten or more times. The chain combines TRBV2 with TRBJ2-5; TRBD2 agrees at 7 bases. V trimming: 3 bases; J trimming: 3 bases; junction bases outside the gene matches: 7. The CDR3 loop spans 15 amino acids. Germline V gene lookup returns CDR1 SNHLY and CDR2 FYNNEI. The CDR3 loop is CASSDRGEGKETQYF. For the CDR3, the DNA is TGTGCCAGCAGTGATCGGGGGGAGGGCAAAGAGACCCAGTACTTC. Based on the CDR3 plus reference TRBV2 and TRBJ2-5, the full variable domain is EPEVTQTPSHQVTQMGQEVILRCVPISNHLYFYWYRQILGQKVEFLVSFYNNEISEKSEIFDDQFSVERPDGSNFTLKIRSTKLEDSAMYFCASSDRGEGKETQYFGPGTRLLVL.

This clonotype occurred many times. The chain couples TRBV28 to TRBJ2-5; TRBD2 matches 7 bases. Germline-derived CDR1 and CDR2 are MDHEN and SYDVKM. After removal of 6 bases from V and 4 bases from J, the junction contained 5 bases not matched to a gene. This CDR3 contains 13 residues. CDR3 amino acids: CASSPAGRETQYF. DNA for the CDR3: TGTGCCAGCAGCCCAGCGGGGCGAGAGACCCAGTACTTC.

This clonotype was seen repeatedly, ten times or more. V usage is TRBV28 and J usage is TRBJ2-7, with D hard to call. Trimming pared 4 bases from V and 5 bases from J, leaving 18 bases between. The CDR3 runs 15 residues. Germline CDR1 reads MDHEN; CDR2 reads SYDVKM. The CDR3 coding sequence is TGTGCCAGCAGTTCTACGCGACGTAGTCTCGACGAGCAGTACTTC. It translates to CASSSTRRSLDEQYF.

This clonotype was counted ten times or more. The chain uses TRBV20-1 and TRBJ2-5; 12 nucleotides agree with TRBD2. Unmatched junction bases numbered 7, after V lost 6 bases and J lost 5 bases. CDR1 and CDR2 from the germline V gene are DFQATT and SNEGSKA (reference sequence). The CDR3 covers 14 residues. In nucleotides, the CDR3 is TGCAGTGCCCCGACTAGCGGGAGAGATGAGACCCAGTACTTC. This sequence encodes CSAPTSGRDETQYF.

The chain is built from TRBV28 and TRBJ2-3; the match to TRBD1 covers 9 bases. V was clipped by 5 bases and J by 4 bases; unmatched bases: 7. Germline V lookup: CDR1 MDHEN, CDR2 SYDVKM. The CDR3 spans 15 residues. DNA for the CDR3: TGTGCCAGCAGTCACCGGACAGGGGCCGCAGATACGCAGTATTTT. It translates to CASSHRTGAADTQYF.

J is TRBJ2-3 and V is TRBV9; D uncertain. The CDR3 has 14 residues. The germline gives CDR1 SGDLS, CDR2 YYNGEE. V gave up 1 base and J gave up 2 bases, with 8 bases separating them. CDR3 region: CASSVRADTDTQYF. The CDR3 bases are TGTGCCAGCAGCGTACGGGCGGACACAGATACGCAGTATTTT.

This clonotype appeared many times. This chain connects TRBV7-8 to TRBJ2-5, with 12 bases that match TRBD2. With V trimmed by 5 bases and J by 6 bases, 4 bases remained unmatched. CDR1 and CDR2 (germline): SGHVS, FQNEAQ. The CDR3 length is 14 residues. The CDR3 DNA sequence: TGTGCCAGCAGCCTAGGGACTAGCGGGCAGACCCAGTACTTC. It specifies CASSLGTSGQTQYF.

The gene calls are TRBV7-9 and TRBJ1-5; no definite D call. The CDR3 has 16 residues. Germline CDR1 reads SEHNR; CDR2 reads FQNEAQ (reference sequence). V gave up 4 bases and J gave up 0 bases, with 13 bases separating them. The CDR3 sequence: CASSSGPLYSNQPQHF. The CDR3 DNA reads TGTGCCAGCAGCTCCGGACCACTTTATAGCAATCAGCCCCAGCATTTT.

The gene calls are TRBV28 and TRBJ2-5, with 12 bases fitting TRBD1. V was clipped by 6 bases and J by 5 bases; unmatched bases: 13. Germline-derived CDR1 and CDR2 are MDHEN and SYDVKM. This CDR3 spans 17 amino acids. CDR3 sequence reads: CASRQSGPGQGAETQYF. The CDR3 coding sequence is TGTGCCAGCAGACAATCTGGACCGGGACAGGGGGCCGAGACCCAGTACTTC.

This chain joins TRBV29-1 and TRBJ2-1, with 13 bases lining up with TRBD2. Germline V lookup: CDR1 SQVTM, CDR2 ANQGSEA. After removal of 7 bases from V and 4 bases from J, the junction contained 10 bases not matched to a gene. The CDR3 is made up of 16 amino acids. Here the CDR3 reads CSGVGLAGVEYNEQFF. In DNA form, the CDR3 reads TGCAGCGGGGTAGGACTAGCGGGAGTAGAATACAATGAGCAGTTCTTC.

This clonotype was recorded many times. The chain links TRBV10-3 to TRBJ1-2, with 7 nucleotides matching TRBD1. This CDR3 spans 14 amino acids. V shed 7 bases, J shed 3 bases, and the junction held 8 bases outside the gene matches. Germline CDR1 reads ENHRY; CDR2 reads SYGVKD. The CDR3 DNA reads TGTGCCATCAATCAACAGGGGACTTACTATGGCTACACCTTC. As protein: CAINQQGTYYGYTF.

The table lists this clonotype with many counts. CDR3 nucleotides: TGTGCCAGCAGCCAATTCCCACGAATTAGGGAGACCCAGTACTTC. It translates to CASSQFPRIRETQYF. The J gene is TRBJ2-5, the V gene TRBV3-1; D ambiguous. Trimming took 2 bases from V and 5 from J, leaving 15 bases between them. The CDR3 extends over 15 amino acids. Germline V gene lookup returns CDR1 LGHDT and CDR2 YNNKEL (reference sequence).

This clonotype was observed a few times. V is TRBV9 and J is TRBJ1-1; D not resolved. V was trimmed by 0 bases and J by 5 bases, leaving 8 bases between them. This CDR3 spans 13 amino acids. The germline gives CDR1 SGDLS, CDR2 YYNGEE. CDR3 sequence: CASSVEGRTEAFF. CDR3 coding DNA: TGTGCCAGCAGCGTAGAAGGGCGGACTGAAGCTTTCTTT.